A few counts support the clone carrying this TCR beta chain. The antigen remains unidentified. Germline trimming cut 5 bases from V and 1 base from J; bases unmatched to any gene: 9. This CDR3 is 17 amino acids long. The data were obtained in a study of regulatory T cells in long-lasting Graves disease. To make TCR beta libraries, researchers used iRepertoire HTBI primers and Arm-PCR of CDR3 regions. MiXCR was run by TCRdb on the multiplex PCR reads, yielding one entry per CDR3 protein. The sample holds about 430,000 distinct CDR3 sequences, around 20% seen once. Overall study results and limits: Reduced TCR diversity was observed in persistent Graves' patients versus newly diagnosed patients.

The time point: persistent/refractory GD, antithyroid drugs over 5 years with positive TRAb. With RNA extracted from PBMCs as input, the TCR library was made. An endocrinology department located in Xi'an, China, was where the patients came from. Specimen: peripheral blood mononuclear cells (PBMCs), collected when the disease was refractory, from a patient treated with antithyroid drugs. The chain recombines TRBV12-3 or TRBV12-4 with TRBJ2-3; 10 positions agree with TRBD2. This receptor was taken from a female donor with Graves disease. CDR3 sequence reads: CASSPAPGTSGTDTQYF. The DNA for the CDR3 is TGTGCCAGCAGTCCTGCCCCCGGGACTAGCGGCACAGATACGCAGTATTTT.